This T cell receptor (beta chain) was observed in a study of control samples from healthy donors and cancer patients. This CDR3 is 16 amino acids long. The germline V gene encodes CDR1 SEHNR and CDR2 FQNEAQ (reference sequence). Trimming removed 4 bases from V and 1 base from J; junction bases left unmatched: 8. Method: immunoSEQ multiplex PCR; TCRdb's copy keeps in-frame clones and lacks some. The profile covers 390,000 or so clones, with roughly 90% appearing a single time and 6% to 7% taken by the ten largest. Sequencing was carried out using PBMCs. V usage is TRBV7-9 and J usage is TRBJ1-1; 8 bases match TRBD1. The sequence came from a man between 35 and 55 years old with head and neck cancer. CDR3 sequence: CASSSSGTGENTEAFF. The CDR3 nucleotides are TGTGCCAGCAGCTCCTCCGGGACAGGAGAGAACACTGAAGCTTTCTTT.